Following are 9 T cell receptor beta chains from one sample sequenced in a study of multiple sclerosis patients with progressive multifocal leukoencephalopathy. Sequencing was performed with immunoSEQ multiplex PCR; in TCRdb, only in-frame clones are kept and a portion is missing. The sample has 25,000 to 35,000 clones, around 89% seen once; the top ten hold approximately 1.1%. The time point denotes: before natalizumab initiation. Sequenced sample: PBMCs. Receptors originate from a human donor with multiple sclerosis.

The chain has TRBV7-9 and TRBJ2-7; 11 positions agree with TRBD1. Germline V gene data show CDR1 as SEHNR and CDR2 as FQNEAQ (reference sequence). V was pared by 4 bases and J by 2 bases, with 4 bases of the junction left unmatched. The CDR3 covers 15 residues. The CDR3 region has the DNA TGTGCCAGCAGCTCCCGGGACAGGGGGGCCTACGAGCAGTACTTC. Translated: CASSSRDRGAYEQYF.

V usage is TRBV20-1 and J usage is TRBJ1-1; D uncertain. V shed 6 bases and J shed 5 bases, with 10 bases lying between them. The CDR3 loop spans 11 amino acids. Germline V gene lookup returns CDR1 DFQATT and CDR2 SNEGSKA (reference sequence). CDR3 protein: CSALFRTEAFF. CDR3 coding DNA: TGCAGTGCCCTATTTAGGACTGAAGCTTTCTTT.

The J gene is TRBJ1-1, the V gene TRBV7-9; D call uncertain. V lost 7 bases and J lost 4, with 7 bases in between. The CDR3 is 11 residues long. Per the germline V gene, CDR1 is SEHNR and CDR2 is FQNEAQ (reference sequence). The CDR3 reads CASTASTEAFF. In DNA, the CDR3 is TGTGCCAGCACGGCGAGCACTGAAGCTTTCTTT.

In its sample, this clone was seen a few times. The chain couples TRBV14 to TRBJ2-7; 11 bases match TRBD1. The ends lost 6 bases at V and 2 bases at J; junction bases unmatched: 6. Germline CDR1 and CDR2: SGHDN and FVKESK. The CDR3 is 15 residues long. The CDR3 sequence is CASSPVGQGAYEQYF. In DNA form, the CDR3 reads TGTGCCAGCAGTCCCGTGGGACAGGGGGCCTACGAGCAGTACTTC.

The chain links TRBV4-2 to TRBJ1-4, with no clear D. Germline V gives CDR1 LGHNA, CDR2 YNFKEQ. The CDR3 has 15 residues. Trimming stripped 6 bases from V and 0 bases from J, with 11 bases between. CDR3 loop: CASSHPASTNEKLFF. The CDR3 nucleotides read TGTGCCAGCAGTCACCCCGCATCAACTAATGAAAAACTGTTTTTT.

As regards this clone: One junction end disagrees with the germline gene, perhaps due to a read error. The DNA of the CDR3 is TGCGCCGGCAGCCAGGGTAAGACAGGGCGCACAGATACGCAGTATTTT. This encodes CAGSQGKTGRTDTQYF. This chain uses TRBV4-1 with TRBJ2-3, with TRBD1 matching over 7 bases. Germline loops: CDR1 MGHRA, CDR2 YSYEKL. CDR3 length equals 16 residues.

The chain carries TRBV5-6 and TRBJ2-7; no reliable D call. Germline CDR1 reads SGHDT; CDR2 reads YYEEEE. The ends were cut back, 4 bases at V and 3 bases at J, with 8 bases in the middle. The CDR3 contains 12 residues. The CDR3 sequence is CASSPHNYEQYF. In nucleotides, the CDR3 is TGTGCCAGCAGCCCCCATAACTACGAGCAGTACTTC.

The chain joins TRBV10-3 to TRBJ2-1; TRBD1 agrees at 10 bases. Germline V gene lookup returns CDR1 ENHRY and CDR2 SYGVKD. Trimming cost V 4 bases and J 6 bases; bases outside gene matches: 6. The CDR3 runs to 15 residues. The CDR3 bases are TGTGCCATCAGTGCTGGGACAGGGGCCTCCAATGAGCAGTTCTTC. Amino acid sequence: CAISAGTGASNEQFF.

V and J are TRBV7-9 and TRBJ2-7, with D possibly called TRBD1 or TRBD2 (5 bases each). Trimming removed 5 bases at V and 2 bases at J, with 10 bases between. Germline CDR1 SEHNR, CDR2 FQNEAQ (reference sequence). CDR3 size: 13 residues. The CDR3 sequence: CASSPMGAYEQYF. Here the CDR3 DNA reads TGTGCCAGCAGCCCCATGGGGGCCTACGAGCAGTACTTC.